Listed below are T cell receptor beta chains from one sample, sequenced in a study of technical replicates of blood from a few donors. Produced via immunoSEQ multiplex PCR; TCRdb's table is partial and in-frame only. The sample holds about 88,000 clones, less than 95% seen once. The material sequenced was T cells isolated from PBMCs. The receptors shown here come from a human donor in good health. Each CDR3 is given with its conserved first and last residue. D genes are given only for firm matches.

V: TRBV5-1; J: TRBJ1-1; D: TRBD1; CDR3: CASSPGTGYTEAFF
V: TRBV2; J: TRBJ2-7; D: TRBD2; CDR3: CASRGGPTGLSYEQYF
V: TRBV7-6; J: TRBJ1-1; D: TRBD1; CDR3: CASSLGRTGNTEAFF
V: TRBV27; J: TRBJ2-1; D: TRBD2; CDR3: CASSIYGIAGAVEQFF
V: TRBV5-1; J: TRBJ2-1; D: TRBD2; CDR3: CASSLAASGRAVNEQFF
V: TRBV5-6; J: TRBJ2-7; D: TRBD2; CDR3: CASSIGTNAYEQYF
V: TRBV11-2; J: TRBJ1-1; D: TRBD1; CDR3: CASSPRQGANREAFF
V: TRBV6-5; J: TRBJ2-1; D: TRBD1; CDR3: CASGQAAEQFF
V: TRBV7-2; J: TRBJ1-5; D: NA; CDR3: CASSLGAPGNQPQHF
V: TRBV28; J: TRBJ2-5; D: NA; CDR3: CASRTLLRLVTAQYF
V: TRBV10-3; J: TRBJ2-7; D: TRBD1; CDR3: CAISDPLQGYEQYF
V: TRBV29-1; J: TRBJ2-1; D: TRBD2; CDR3: CSARLGSGGSYNEQFF
V: TRBV28; J: TRBJ1-2; D: NA; CDR3: CASRHLTGSSEPHTF
V: TRBV27; J: TRBJ2-7; D: TRBD2; CDR3: CASSLSGRVGEQYF
V: TRBV5-7; J: TRBJ1-5; D: NA; CDR3: CASSPYLQPIFAQHF
V: TRBV7-3; J: TRBJ2-3; D: NA; CDR3: CASSLRGGDTQYF
V: TRBV19; J: TRBJ2-2; D: NA; CDR3: CAGWGELGDGELFF